What follows is one T cell receptor (beta chain) and its context. TCRdb reprocessed the 5' RACE reads and stores each CDR3 protein as one record, lacking DNA. This sample contains over 120,000 distinct CDR3 sequences. These data are taken from a study of T cells expressing NK-cell markers. About the research overall: The study drew TCR beta repertoires from sorted CD3+CD56+NKG2C+, CD3+CD56+NKG2C- and CD3+CD56-NKG2C+ T cells.

Per the germline V gene, CDR1 is SNHLY and CDR2 is FYNNEI. This CDR3 has 19 residues. The receptor's source is a man younger than 30 in good health. The sample was blood T cells: a sorted CD56 or NKG2C T cell subset, CD4+ or CD8+ T cells, or bulk PBMC T cells (not recorded which). This chain joins TRBV2 and TRBJ2-3; TCRdb's assignment of TRBD2 cannot be checked, as there is no DNA. The CDR3 loop reads CASTGEIGLAGELTDTQYF.